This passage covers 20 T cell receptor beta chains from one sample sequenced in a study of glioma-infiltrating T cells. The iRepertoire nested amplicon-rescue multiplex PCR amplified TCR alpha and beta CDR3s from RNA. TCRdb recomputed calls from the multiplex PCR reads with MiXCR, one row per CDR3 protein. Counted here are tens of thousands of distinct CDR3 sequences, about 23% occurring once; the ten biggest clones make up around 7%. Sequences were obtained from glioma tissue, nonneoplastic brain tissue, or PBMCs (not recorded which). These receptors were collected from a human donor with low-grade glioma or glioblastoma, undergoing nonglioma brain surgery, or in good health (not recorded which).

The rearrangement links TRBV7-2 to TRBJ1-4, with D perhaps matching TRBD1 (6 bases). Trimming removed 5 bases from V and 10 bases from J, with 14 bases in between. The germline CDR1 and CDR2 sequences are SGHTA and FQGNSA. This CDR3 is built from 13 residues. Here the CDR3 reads CASSRGQIGKLFF. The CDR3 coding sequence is TGTGCCAGCAGCCGCGGACAGATTGGAAAACTGTTTTTT.

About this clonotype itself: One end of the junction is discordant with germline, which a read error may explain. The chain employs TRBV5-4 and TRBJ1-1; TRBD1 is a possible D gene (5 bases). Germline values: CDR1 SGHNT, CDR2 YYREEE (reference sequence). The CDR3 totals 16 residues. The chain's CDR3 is CASSQERVTVNTEAFF. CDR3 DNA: TGCGCCAGCAGCCAAGAAAGGGTGACAGTCAACACTGAAGCTTTCTTT.

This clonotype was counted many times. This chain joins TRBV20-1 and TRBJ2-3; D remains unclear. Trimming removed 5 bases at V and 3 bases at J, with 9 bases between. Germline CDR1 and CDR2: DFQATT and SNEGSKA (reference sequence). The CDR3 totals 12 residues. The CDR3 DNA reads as TGCAGTGCTTCACGACGGACAGATACGCAGTATTTT. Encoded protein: CSASRRTDTQYF.

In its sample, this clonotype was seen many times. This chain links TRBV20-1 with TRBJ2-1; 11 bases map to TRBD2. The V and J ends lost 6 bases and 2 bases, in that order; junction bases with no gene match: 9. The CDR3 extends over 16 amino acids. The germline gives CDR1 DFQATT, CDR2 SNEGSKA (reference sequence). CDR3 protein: CSASTSGRRTYNEQFF. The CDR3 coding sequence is TGCAGTGCCTCAACTAGCGGGAGAAGGACCTACAATGAGCAGTTCTTC.

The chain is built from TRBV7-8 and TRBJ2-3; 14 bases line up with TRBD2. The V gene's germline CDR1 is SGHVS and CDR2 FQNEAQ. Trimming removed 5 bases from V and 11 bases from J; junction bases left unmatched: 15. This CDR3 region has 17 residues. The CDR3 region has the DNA TGTGCCAGCAGCCGAGGACTAGCGGGAGGAGGGTTTAGGGAGCAGTATTTT. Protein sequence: CASSRGLAGGGFREQYF.

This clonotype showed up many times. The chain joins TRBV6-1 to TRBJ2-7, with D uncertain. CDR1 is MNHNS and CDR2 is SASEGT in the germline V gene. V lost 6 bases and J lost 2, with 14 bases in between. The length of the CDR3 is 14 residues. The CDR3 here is CASRENQVPYEQYF. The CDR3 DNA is TGTGCCAGCAGGGAAAATCAGGTCCCCTACGAGCAGTACTTC.

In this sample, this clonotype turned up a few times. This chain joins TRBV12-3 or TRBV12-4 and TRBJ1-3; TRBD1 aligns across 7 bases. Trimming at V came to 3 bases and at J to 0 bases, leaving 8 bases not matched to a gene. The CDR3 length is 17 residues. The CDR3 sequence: CASSFWTGKRSGNTIYF. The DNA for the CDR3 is TGTGCCAGCAGTTTCTGGACAGGCAAACGCTCTGGAAACACCATATATTTT.

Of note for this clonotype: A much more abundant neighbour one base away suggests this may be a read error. The CDR3 DNA reads TGTGCCAGCAGGTTCCGGGACGGTCCTCCGTCCGATGGCTACACCTTC. Protein: CASRFRDGPPSDGYTF. The V and J genes are TRBV7-9 and TRBJ1-2; a weak D match, TRBD1 (5 bases). The CDR3 consists of 16 residues. The V gene lost 6 bases and the J gene lost 6 bases, with 23 bases spanning the gap. Germline V gene data show CDR1 as SEHNR and CDR2 as FQNEAQ (reference sequence).

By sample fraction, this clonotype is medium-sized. Written as DNA, the CDR3 is TGTGCCAGCAGTTACGATCCGGCCAACACTGAAGCTTTCTTT. Translating gives CASSYDPANTEAFF. The chain combines TRBV6-6 with TRBJ1-1; no clear D gene. Per the germline V gene, CDR1 is MNHNY and CDR2 is SVGAGI (reference sequence). V lost 2 bases to trimming and J lost 2 bases, with 9 bases between them. This CDR3 is built from 14 residues.

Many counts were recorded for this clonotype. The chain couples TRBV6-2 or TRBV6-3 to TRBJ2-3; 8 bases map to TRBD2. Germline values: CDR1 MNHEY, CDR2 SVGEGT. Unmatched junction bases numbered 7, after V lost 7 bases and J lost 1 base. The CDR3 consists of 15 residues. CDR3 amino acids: CASTEAGRGTDTQYF. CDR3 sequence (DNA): TGTGCCAGCACCGAGGCCGGGAGGGGCACAGATACGCAGTATTTT.

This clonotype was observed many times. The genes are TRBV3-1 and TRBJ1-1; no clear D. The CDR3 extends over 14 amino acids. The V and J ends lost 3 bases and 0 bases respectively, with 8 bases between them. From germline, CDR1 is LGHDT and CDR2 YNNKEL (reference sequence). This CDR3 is CASSQQLLNTEAFF. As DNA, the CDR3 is TGTGCCAGCAGCCAGCAGCTCTTGAACACTGAAGCTTTCTTT.

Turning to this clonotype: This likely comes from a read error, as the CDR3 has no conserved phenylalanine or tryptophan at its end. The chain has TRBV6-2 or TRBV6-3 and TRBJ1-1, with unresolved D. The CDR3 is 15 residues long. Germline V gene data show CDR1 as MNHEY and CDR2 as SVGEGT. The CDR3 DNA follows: TGTGCCAGCAGCCGCGGACGGAGCGCGGGCACTAAAGCTTTCCTT. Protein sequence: CASSRGRSAGTKAFL.

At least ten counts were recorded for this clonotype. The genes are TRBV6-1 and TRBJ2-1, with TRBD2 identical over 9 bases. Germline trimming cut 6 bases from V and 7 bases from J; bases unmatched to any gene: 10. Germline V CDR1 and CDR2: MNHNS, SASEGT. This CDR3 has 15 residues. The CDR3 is CASSPRVAGENEQFF. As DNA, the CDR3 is TGTGCCAGCAGCCCCAGAGTAGCGGGGGAGAATGAGCAGTTCTTC.

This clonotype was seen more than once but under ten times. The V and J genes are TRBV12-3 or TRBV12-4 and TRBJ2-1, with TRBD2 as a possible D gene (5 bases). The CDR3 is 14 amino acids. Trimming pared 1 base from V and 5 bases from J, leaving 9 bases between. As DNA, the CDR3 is TGTGCCAGCAGTTTAGGACTATCCAACAATGAGCAGTTCTTC. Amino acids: CASSLGLSNNEQFF.

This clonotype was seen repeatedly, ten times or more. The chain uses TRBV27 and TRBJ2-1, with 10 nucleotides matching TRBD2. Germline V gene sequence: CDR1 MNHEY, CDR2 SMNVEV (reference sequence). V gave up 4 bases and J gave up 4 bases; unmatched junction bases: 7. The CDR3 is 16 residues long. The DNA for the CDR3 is TGTGCCAGCAGTTCCCCCGCTAGCGGGAGATACAATGAGCAGTTCTTC. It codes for CASSSPASGRYNEQFF.

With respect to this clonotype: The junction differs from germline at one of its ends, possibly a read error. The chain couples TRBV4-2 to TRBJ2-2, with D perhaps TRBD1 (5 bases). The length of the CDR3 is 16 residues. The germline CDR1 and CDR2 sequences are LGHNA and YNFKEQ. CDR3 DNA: TGTGCCAACAGCCAAGTTCAGGGCCCGAACACCGGGGAGCTGTTTTTT. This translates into CANSQVQGPNTGELFF.

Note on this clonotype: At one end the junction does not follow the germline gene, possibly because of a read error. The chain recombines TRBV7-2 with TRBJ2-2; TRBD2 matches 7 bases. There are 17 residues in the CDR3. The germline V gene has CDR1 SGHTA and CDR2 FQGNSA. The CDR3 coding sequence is TGTGCCAGCAGCTTAGCGCGGGGACTAACGAACACCGTGGAGCTGTTTTTT. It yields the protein CASSLARGLTNTVELFF. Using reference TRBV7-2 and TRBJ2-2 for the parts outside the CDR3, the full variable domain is GAGVSQSPSNKVTEKGKDVELRCDPISGHTALYWYRQSLGQGLEFLIYFQGNSAPDKSGLPSDRFSAERTGGSVSTLTIQRTQQEDSAVYLCASSLARGLTNTVELFFGEGSRLTVL.

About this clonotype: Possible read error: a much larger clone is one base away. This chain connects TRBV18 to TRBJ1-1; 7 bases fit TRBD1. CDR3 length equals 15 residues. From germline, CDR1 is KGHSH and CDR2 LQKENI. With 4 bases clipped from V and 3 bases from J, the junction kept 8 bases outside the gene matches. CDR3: CASSQTGQTDTEAFF. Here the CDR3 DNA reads TGTGCCAGCTCACAAACGGGACAGACAGACACTGAAGCTTTCTTT.

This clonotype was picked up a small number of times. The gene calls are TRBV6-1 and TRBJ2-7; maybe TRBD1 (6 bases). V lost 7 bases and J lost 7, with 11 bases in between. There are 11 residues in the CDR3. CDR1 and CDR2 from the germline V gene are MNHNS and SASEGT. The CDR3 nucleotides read TGTGCCAGCAACAGGGCTGGGGAGCAGTACTTC. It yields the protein CASNRAGEQYF.

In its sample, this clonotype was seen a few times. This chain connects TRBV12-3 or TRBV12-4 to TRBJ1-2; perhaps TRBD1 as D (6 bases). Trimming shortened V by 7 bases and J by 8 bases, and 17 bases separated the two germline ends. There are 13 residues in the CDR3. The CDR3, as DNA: TGTGCCAGCAAGGGGACAACGAATTCGGGCTACACCTTC. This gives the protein CASKGTTNSGYTF.